The sequence of this T cell receptor (beta chain) was determined in a study of cytomegalovirus exposure and HLA in healthy donors. General study results and limits: An analysis was carried out later, and it reportedly showed fewer N-insertions in an Asian-associated ancestry cluster than the approximately 610-donor mean.

Of note for this clone: Its target is not known.

The PCR had 60 Vbeta and 13 Jbeta primers. The assay was immunoSEQ multiplex PCR, and TCRdb's table has in-frame clones only and misses some. The table lists some 190,000 clones, around 80% of them singletons, with roughly 2.5% in the top ten. The CDR3 runs 15 residues. V shed 4 bases, J shed 8 bases, and the junction held 9 bases outside the gene matches. Germline assignment: CDR1 SEHNR and CDR2 FQNEAQ (reference sequence). Sequencing was performed on PBMCs. The chain links TRBV7-9 to TRBJ1-4, with TRBD1 matching 8 bases. The sequence was obtained from a woman in her twenties or thirties in good health and CMV-seropositive. The CDR3 sequence is CASSSDRERGEKLFF. For the CDR3, the DNA is TGTGCCAGCAGCTCGGACAGGGAGAGGGGGGAAAAACTGTTTTTT.